Listed below are T cell receptor beta chains from one sample, sequenced in a study of cytomegalovirus exposure and HLA in healthy donors. Sequenced by immunoSEQ multiplex PCR; TCRdb stores in-frame clones only, minus some. The sample contains fewer than 250,000 clones, around nine tenths of which appear only once. What was sequenced was PBMCs. The source of these receptors is a woman aged 18-29 years in good health and CMV-seropositive. Each CDR3 is given without its conserved first and last residue.

v_call: TRBV9; j_call: TRBJ1-2; cdr3_length: 13; cdr3_aa: ASSGGGGLYRGYT
v_call: TRBV19; j_call: TRBJ2-7; cdr3_length: 10; cdr3_aa: ASGQGSYEQY
v_call: TRBV28; j_call: TRBJ2-3; cdr3_length: 9; cdr3_aa: ASSLFDTQY
v_call: TRBV2; j_call: TRBJ2-7; cdr3_length: 13; cdr3_aa: ASSDDRSLTYEQY
v_call: TRBV5-1; j_call: TRBJ1-1; cdr3_length: 10; cdr3_aa: ASSPLGREAF
v_call: TRBV6-6; j_call: TRBJ1-2; cdr3_length: 12; cdr3_aa: ASSLAGTVYGYT
v_call: TRBV18; j_call: TRBJ2-7; cdr3_length: 13; cdr3_aa: ASSPPTASGYEQY
v_call: TRBV28; j_call: TRBJ2-1; cdr3_length: 14; cdr3_aa: ASSAGTGVYYNEQF
v_call: TRBV5-1; j_call: TRBJ1-5; cdr3_length: 12; cdr3_aa: ASSPRGGYQPQH
v_call: TRBV6-5; j_call: TRBJ2-7; cdr3_length: 12; cdr3_aa: ASRGTSGSYEQY
v_call: TRBV19; j_call: TRBJ2-1; cdr3_length: 11; cdr3_aa: ASSISGREEQF
v_call: TRBV25-1; j_call: TRBJ2-3; cdr3_length: 13; cdr3_aa: ASSETGTGADTQY
v_call: TRBV28; j_call: TRBJ1-1; cdr3_length: 12; cdr3_aa: ASRRGHLNTEAF
v_call: TRBV4-1; j_call: TRBJ1-4; cdr3_length: 16; cdr3_aa: ASSQDRGDRGYNEKLF
v_call: TRBV27; j_call: TRBJ1-1; cdr3_length: 12; cdr3_aa: ASSGTGGHSEAF
v_call: TRBV28; j_call: TRBJ2-3; cdr3_length: 14; cdr3_aa: ASTSWTSGRVDTQY
v_call: TRBV6-5; j_call: TRBJ2-2; cdr3_length: 13; cdr3_aa: ASSYSFVLAGELF
v_call: TRBV7-9; j_call: TRBJ2-5; cdr3_length: 11; cdr3_aa: ASSLDNQETQY
v_call: TRBV27; j_call: TRBJ2-1; cdr3_length: 16; cdr3_aa: ASELLTAGTSGHNEQF
v_call: TRBV5-4; j_call: TRBJ2-5; cdr3_length: 14; cdr3_aa: ASSILTGMSGETQY
v_call: TRBV2; j_call: TRBJ1-5; cdr3_length: 13; cdr3_aa: ASTPPGQINQPQH
v_call: TRBV7-6; j_call: TRBJ1-2; cdr3_length: 11; cdr3_aa: ASSWGQGQGYT
v_call: TRBV2; j_call: TRBJ2-7; cdr3_length: 11; cdr3_aa: ASRDLGPYEQY
v_call: TRBV11-3; j_call: TRBJ2-1; cdr3_length: 13; cdr3_aa: ASSPRQSSYNEQF